This T cell receptor (beta chain) derives from a study of somatic mutations in cytotoxic T cells in rheumatoid arthritis. Here immunoSEQ multiplex PCR was the method, and the copy in TCRdb shows in-frame clones only, minus some. This table holds approximately 13,000 clones, 82% found once. The CDR3 runs to 12 residues. V was shortened by 0 bases and J by 7 bases, with 3 bases between the two germline ends. Germline assignment: CDR1 SEHNR and CDR2 FQNEAQ (reference sequence). This chain joins TRBV7-9 and TRBJ2-2; unclear D gene. This clonotype originated in an adult with rheumatoid arthritis. The material sequenced was CD8+ T cells sorted from blood. The CDR3 here is CASSLARGELFF. CDR3 bases: TGTGCCAGCAGCTTAGCACGCGGGGAGCTGTTTTTT.